These 7 T cell receptor beta chains were all obtained from the same sample, sequenced in a study of CD8 T cells in ankylosing spondylitis. TCRdb itself ran the 5' RACE reads through MiXCR, one entry per CDR3 protein. The table records around 150,000 distinct CDR3 sequences, 25% to 35% of them present only once. The sequencing input was synovial fluid, either unsorted or a sorted T cell fraction (not recorded which). The receptors originated from a male donor with ankylosing spondylitis.

The CDR3 loop reads CASSPRAPSSYNSPLHF. The CDR3 DNA sequence: TGTGCCAGTAGTCCGAGGGCTCCGAGCTCCTATAATTCACCCCTCCACTTT. This sequence joins TRBV19 and TRBJ1-6; D unclear. CDR1 is LNHDA, CDR2 SQIVND, per germline (reference sequence). V was trimmed by 5 bases and J by 0 bases, leaving 14 bases between them. This CDR3 has 17 amino acids.

The chain is built from TRBV4-2 and TRBJ1-4; possible D gene TRBD1, 5 bases. V was shortened by 4 bases and J by 7 bases, with 10 bases between the two germline ends. From germline, CDR1 is LGHNA and CDR2 YNFKEQ. The CDR3 is made up of 13 amino acids. CDR3 sequence (DNA): TGTGCCAGCAGCCGCCCGGGGACTGAAAAACTGTTTTTT. Its translation: CASSRPGTEKLFF.

This clonotype was observed a handful of times. This chain links TRBV12-3 or TRBV12-4 with TRBJ2-1; the D gene is possibly TRBD1 (6 bases). This CDR3 region has 16 residues. Trimming took off 3 bases at V and 0 bases at J, with 12 bases between the two ends. The CDR3 sequence: CASSFGDTASYNEQFF. The CDR3, as DNA: TGTGCCAGCAGTTTCGGGGACACCGCCTCCTACAATGAGCAGTTCTTC.

In its sample, this clonotype was seen once. The chain uses TRBV29-1 and TRBJ1-4, with D possibly TRBD1 on 6 matching bases. Germline CDR1 reads SQVTM; CDR2 reads ANQGSEA. The CDR3 is 15 residues long. V dropped 2 bases and J dropped 8 bases, with 18 bases sitting between them. CDR3 DNA: TGCAGCGTTGAATTGAATTCAGGGGTCGGGGAAAAACTGTTTTTT. Translating it yields CSVELNSGVGEKLFF.

The chain carries TRBV14 and TRBJ2-1; TRBD2 aligns across 14 bases. The CDR3 loop spans 16 amino acids. Unmatched junction bases numbered 7, after V lost 4 bases and J lost 8 bases. The germline V gene has CDR1 SGHDN and CDR2 FVKESK. CDR3 bases: TGTGCCAGCAGCCTACCGGGACTAGCGGGGGTTCATGAGCAGTTCTTC. This codes for CASSLPGLAGVHEQFF.

This sequence joins TRBV7-2 and TRBJ1-2, with TRBD1 matching over 7 bases. V lost 4 bases to trimming and J lost 4 bases; unmatched junction nucleotides: 6. This CDR3 spans 14 amino acids. Germline CDR1 and CDR2: SGHTA and FQGNSA. CDR3 sequence: CASSSTGNLYGYTF. The DNA of the CDR3 is TGTGCCAGCAGCTCGACAGGGAATCTCTATGGCTACACCTTC.

This clonotype appeared a few times. The rearrangement uses TRBV15 and TRBJ2-7, with a tentative D call TRBD2 (6 bases). Trimming took 0 bases from V and 4 from J, leaving 13 bases between them. CDR1 is LNHNV and CDR2 is YYDKDF in the germline V gene (reference sequence). The CDR3 extends over 15 amino acids. Written as DNA, the CDR3 is TGTGCCACCAGCAGAGATTGGGGGGTGGGGTACGAGCAGTACTTC. Residues: CATSRDWGVGYEQYF. The full variable domain, in which reference TRBV15 and TRBJ2-7 provide the parts outside the CDR3, is DAMVIQNPRYQVTQFGKPVTLSCSQTLNHNVMYWYQQKSSQAPKLLFHYYDKDFNNEADTPDNFQSRRPNTSFCFLDIRSPGLGDTAMYLCATSRDWGVGYEQYFGPGTRLTVT.